This T cell receptor (beta chain) was documented in a study of blood T cells in healthy people across ages. Study results and limitations: CMV infection status of these donors was not known. Strong correlation was found linking TCR beta diversity to naive T cell percentage.

With regard to this clonotype: The antigen remains undetermined.

Sample-barcoded 5' priming and a J-beta primer mix drove a second PCR of roughly 6 to 12 cycles. Each CDR3 protein is one row after TCRdb ran MiXCR on the 5' RACE reads. The sample contains about a million distinct CDR3 sequences, 35% to 40% of which appear only once. V lost 5 bases to trimming and J lost 7 bases; unmatched junction nucleotides: 6. The CDR3 loop spans 15 amino acids. The sequence was obtained from a man between 18 and 29 years old in good health. Sequencing input: blood. The rearrangement links TRBV12-3 or TRBV12-4 to TRBJ1-4, with 11 bases lining up with TRBD1. The CDR3: CASSVLGTGGEKLFF. The CDR3, as DNA: TGTGCCAGCAGTGTCTTAGGGACAGGGGGTGAAAAACTGTTTTTT.